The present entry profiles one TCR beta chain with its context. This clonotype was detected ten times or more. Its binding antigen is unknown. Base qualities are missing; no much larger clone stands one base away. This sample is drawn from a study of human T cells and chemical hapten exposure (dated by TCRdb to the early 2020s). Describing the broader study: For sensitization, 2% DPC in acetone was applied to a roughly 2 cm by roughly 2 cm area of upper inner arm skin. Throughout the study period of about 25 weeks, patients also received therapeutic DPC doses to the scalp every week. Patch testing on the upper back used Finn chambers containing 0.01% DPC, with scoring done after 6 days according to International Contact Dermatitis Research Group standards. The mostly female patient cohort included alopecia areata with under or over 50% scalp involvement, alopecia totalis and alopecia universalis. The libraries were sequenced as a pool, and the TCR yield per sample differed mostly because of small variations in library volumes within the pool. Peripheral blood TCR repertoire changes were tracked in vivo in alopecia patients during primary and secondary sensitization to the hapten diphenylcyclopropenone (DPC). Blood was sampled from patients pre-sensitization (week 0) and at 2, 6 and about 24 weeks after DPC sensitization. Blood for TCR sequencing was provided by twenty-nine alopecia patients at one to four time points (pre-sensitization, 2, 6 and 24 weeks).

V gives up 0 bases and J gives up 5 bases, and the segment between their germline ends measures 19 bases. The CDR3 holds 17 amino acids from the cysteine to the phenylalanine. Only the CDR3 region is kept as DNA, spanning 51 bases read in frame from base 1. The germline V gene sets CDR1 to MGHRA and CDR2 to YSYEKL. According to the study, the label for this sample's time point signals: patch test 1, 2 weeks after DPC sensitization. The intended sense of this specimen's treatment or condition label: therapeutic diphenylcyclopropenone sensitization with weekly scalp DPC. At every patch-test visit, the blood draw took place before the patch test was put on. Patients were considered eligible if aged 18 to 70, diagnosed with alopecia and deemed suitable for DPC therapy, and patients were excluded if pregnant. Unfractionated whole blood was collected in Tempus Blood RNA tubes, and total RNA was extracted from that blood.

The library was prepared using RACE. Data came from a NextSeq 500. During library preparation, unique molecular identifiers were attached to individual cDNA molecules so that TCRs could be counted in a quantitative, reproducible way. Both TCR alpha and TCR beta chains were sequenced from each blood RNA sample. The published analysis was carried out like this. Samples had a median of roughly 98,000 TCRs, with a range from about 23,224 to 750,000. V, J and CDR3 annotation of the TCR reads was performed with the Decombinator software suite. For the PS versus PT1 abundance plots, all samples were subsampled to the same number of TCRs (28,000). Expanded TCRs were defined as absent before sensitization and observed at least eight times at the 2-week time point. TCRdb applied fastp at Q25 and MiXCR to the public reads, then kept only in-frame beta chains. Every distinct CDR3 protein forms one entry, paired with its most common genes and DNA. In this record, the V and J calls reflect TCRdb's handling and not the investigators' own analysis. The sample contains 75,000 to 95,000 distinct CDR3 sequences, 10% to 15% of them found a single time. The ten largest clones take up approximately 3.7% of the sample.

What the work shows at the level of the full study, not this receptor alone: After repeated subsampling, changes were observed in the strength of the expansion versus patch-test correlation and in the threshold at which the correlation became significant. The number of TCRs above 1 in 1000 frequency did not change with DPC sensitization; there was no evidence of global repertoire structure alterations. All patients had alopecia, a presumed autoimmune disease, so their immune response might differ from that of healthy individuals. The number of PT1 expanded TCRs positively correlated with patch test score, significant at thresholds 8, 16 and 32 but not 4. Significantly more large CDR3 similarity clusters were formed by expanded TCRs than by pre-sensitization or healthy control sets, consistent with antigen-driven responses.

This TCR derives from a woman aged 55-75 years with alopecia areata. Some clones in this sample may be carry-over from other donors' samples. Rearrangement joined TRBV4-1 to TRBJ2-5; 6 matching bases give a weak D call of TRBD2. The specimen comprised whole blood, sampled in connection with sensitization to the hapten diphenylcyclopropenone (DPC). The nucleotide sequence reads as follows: TGCGCCAGCAGCCAAGAAGGGACTTCGAGGTTGGCGGAGACCCAGTACTTC. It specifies CASSQEGTSRLAETQYF.